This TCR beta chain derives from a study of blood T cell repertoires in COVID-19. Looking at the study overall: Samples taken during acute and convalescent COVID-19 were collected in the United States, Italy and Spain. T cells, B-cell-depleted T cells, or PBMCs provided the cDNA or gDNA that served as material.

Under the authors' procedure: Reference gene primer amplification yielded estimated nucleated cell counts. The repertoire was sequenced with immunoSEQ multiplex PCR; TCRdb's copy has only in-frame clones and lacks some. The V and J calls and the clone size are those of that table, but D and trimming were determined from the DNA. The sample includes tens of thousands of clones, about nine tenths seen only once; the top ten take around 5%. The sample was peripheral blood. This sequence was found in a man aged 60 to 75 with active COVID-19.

CDR3 amino acids: CASSIGGSGNTIYF. CDR3 bases: TGTGCCAGTAGTATTGGAGGGTCGGGAAACACCATATATTTT. This sequence joins TRBV19 and TRBJ1-3; no firm D call. Looked up from germline, CDR1 is LNHDA and CDR2 is SQIVND (reference sequence). Trimming left V 3 bases short and J 4 bases short, with 10 bases between. The CDR3 spans 14 residues.